Listed below are T cell receptor beta chains from one sample, sequenced in a study of CD8 T cells in ankylosing spondylitis. TCRdb re-called the 5' RACE reads through MiXCR, storing one row per CDR3 protein. The sample shows about 39,000 distinct CDR3 sequences, roughly 3.1% of them seen only once. Material: blood, either unsorted or a sorted T cell fraction (not recorded which). These receptors were taken from a male donor with ankylosing spondylitis or in good health (not recorded which). CDR3s include the opening cysteine and the closing phenylalanine or tryptophan. The D gene is left open where the match is weak.

CASSVGAGGGRNEQFF	TRBD2	TRBV9	TRBJ2-1
CASSVGGIGNQPQHF	-	TRBV9	TRBJ1-5
CASSVSQGAETQYF	TRBD1	TRBV9	TRBJ2-5
CASSAPLIAGVYNEQFF	TRBD2	TRBV9	TRBJ2-1
CASSVDPFSNQPQHF	-	TRBV9	TRBJ1-5
CASSVATSNEQFF	-	TRBV9	TRBJ2-1
CASTPRQGQDNEQFF	TRBD1	TRBV9	TRBJ2-1
CASSVGGRGLLDNEQFF	TRBD1	TRBV9	TRBJ2-1
CASSPGTVNEKLFF	-	TRBV9	TRBJ1-4
CASSPRSQSDTQYF	-	TRBV9	TRBJ2-3
CASSAGTSGGAPTDTQYF	TRBD2	TRBV9	TRBJ2-3
CASSGPSGAHTDTQYF	TRBD2	TRBV9	TRBJ2-3
CASSVQEGAYSPLHF	TRBD1	TRBV9	TRBJ1-6
CASSVGRGFGGVGAKNIQYF	-	TRBV9	TRBJ2-4
CASSVAAYSSQFF	-	TRBV9	TRBJ2-1
CASSVGTGLYNEQFF	TRBD1	TRBV9	TRBJ2-1
CASSAVGQLAGELFF	-	TRBV9	TRBJ2-2
CASSPVGGTDTQYF	-	TRBV9	TRBJ2-3
CASSVALASTYNEQFF	-	TRBV9	TRBJ2-1
CASSVSGQSNNEQFF	TRBD1	TRBV9	TRBJ2-1
CASSVIGRSTDTQYF	-	TRBV9	TRBJ2-3
CASSVVSGGAWNEQFF	TRBD2	TRBV9	TRBJ2-1
CASSVWDSSYNEQFF	TRBD1	TRBV9	TRBJ2-1
CASSTKDNIYEAFF	-	TRBV9	TRBJ1-1
CASSVEPGTETQYF	-	TRBV9	TRBJ2-5
CASSLDSRYGYTF	-	TRBV9	TRBJ1-2
CASSVATGTGRTDTQYF	TRBD1	TRBV9	TRBJ2-3
CASSSRPKETQYF	-	TRBV9	TRBJ2-5
CASSVEGLAKNIQYF	-	TRBV9	TRBJ2-4
CASSALAVSTDTQYF	TRBD2	TRBV9	TRBJ2-3
CASSVGNQETQYF	-	TRBV9	TRBJ2-5
CASSVVGSSYNEQFF	-	TRBV9	TRBJ2-1
CASSLLSQGTDTQYF	-	TRBV9	TRBJ2-3
CASSGGRTDPWSHTEAFF	-	TRBV9	TRBJ1-1
CASSVGTGWWEQFF	TRBD1	TRBV9	TRBJ2-1
CASSDRAGPNTGELFF	-	TRBV9	TRBJ2-2
CASSVAGASGNTIYF	-	TRBV9	TRBJ1-3
CASSVSVLRANEKLFF	-	TRBV9	TRBJ1-4
CASSVGPVGRGDTDTQYF	TRBD2	TRBV9	TRBJ2-3
CASSAGGLAGYNEQFF	TRBD2	TRBV9	TRBJ2-1